These 10 T cell receptor beta chains came from one sample sequenced in a study of shared clonotypes between healthy human individuals. Data came from immunoSEQ multiplex PCR; TCRdb stores just in-frame clones and leaves some out. The top ten clones hold around 0.13% of a sample with 2,100,000 or so clones, more than 90% of them seen once. The sequenced material came from naive CD4+ T cells sorted from blood. The subset: CD45RA+ positively selected. These receptors all stem from a man between 18 and 29 years old in good health.

V gene TRBV28 combines with J gene TRBJ1-2; no firm D call. The CDR3 is 14 amino acids. With 6 bases removed from V and 1 base from J, the gap between germline ends came to 12 bases. Germline CDR1 MDHEN, CDR2 SYDVKM. This CDR3 reads CASSRAGSNYGYTF. The CDR3 DNA follows: TGTGCCAGCAGCCGCGCGGGCAGTAACTATGGCTACACCTTC.

V usage is TRBV4-1 and J usage is TRBJ2-5; no firm D call. Germline lookup yields CDR1 MGHRA and CDR2 YSYEKL. The CDR3 is 14 amino acids. The V end was cut by 6 bases, the J end by 0 bases, with 11 bases between. The CDR3 is CASRPTDYQETQYF. CDR3 nucleotide sequence: TGCGCCAGCAGACCAACAGACTACCAAGAGACCCAGTACTTC.

The chain carries TRBV9 and TRBJ2-3; 7 bases are a match to TRBD2. Per germline, CDR1 SGDLS and CDR2 YYNGEE. The CDR3 loop spans 18 amino acids. The V segment lost 0 bases and the J segment 2 bases; nucleotides outside the gene matches: 12. The CDR3 DNA reads as TGTGCCAGCAGCGTAGCAGCTCTGGCTAGCGGATACACAGATACGCAGTATTTT. Translated, it gives CASSVAALASGYTDTQYF.

The CDR3 spells CASSSPGARRSNTGELFF. The CDR3 region has the DNA TGTGCCAGCAGCTCCCCGGGGGCCAGACGATCGAACACCGGGGAGCTGTTTTTT. The V and J genes are TRBV27 and TRBJ2-2; D might be TRBD1 or TRBD2, each matching 6 bases. This CDR3 is 18 amino acids long. The germline CDR1 and CDR2 sequences are MNHEY and SMNVEV (reference sequence). Trimming removed 6 bases from V and 0 bases from J, with 20 bases in between.

Turning to this clone: Within the sample, other DNA sequences also encode this same CDR3. This chain connects TRBV5-1 to TRBJ2-2, with 7 bases identical to TRBD1. This CDR3 comprises 15 residues. Trimming removed 2 bases from V and 3 bases from J; junction bases left unmatched: 4. CDR1 is SGHRS, CDR2 YFSETQ, per germline. The CDR3 nucleotides read TGCGCCAGCAGCTTAGGGGGCAGGGACACCGGGGAGCTGTTTTTT. Encoded protein: CASSLGGRDTGELFF.

This chain links TRBV2 with TRBJ1-1; the D gene is possibly TRBD1 (5 bases). The V gene lost 7 bases and the J gene lost 1 base, with 13 bases spanning the gap. CDR1 and CDR2 (germline): SNHLY, FYNNEI. The CDR3 totals 14 residues. This CDR3 reads CASKMGLSNTEAFF. DNA of the CDR3: TGTGCCAGCAAAATGGGACTATCGAACACTGAAGCTTTCTTT.

The chain is built from TRBV2 and TRBJ2-4; TRBD2 matches 7 bases. The V gene end was trimmed by 4 bases and the J gene end by 8 bases; junction bases not matched to a gene: 11. Germline V gives CDR1 SNHLY, CDR2 FYNNEI. CDR3 length equals 15 residues. The CDR3 loop is CASSGPGGSKDIQYF. In DNA, the CDR3 is TGTGCCAGCAGTGGACCGGGCGGGAGTAAGGACATTCAGTACTTC. Together with reference TRBV2 and TRBJ2-4, the CDR3 gives the full variable domain: EPEVTQTPSHQVTQMGQEVILRCVPISNHLYFYWYRQILGQKVEFLVSFYNNEISEKSEIFDDQFSVERPDGSNFTLKIRSTKLEDSAMYFCASSGPGGSKDIQYFGAGTRLSVL.

The genes are TRBV6-6 and TRBJ1-4; a weak D match, TRBD1 (6 bases). CDR3 size: 15 residues. The V gene's germline CDR1 is MNHNY and CDR2 SVGAGI (reference sequence). V lost 0 bases and J 4 bases, leaving 9 bases between the germline ends. For the CDR3, the DNA is TGTGCCAGCAGTTACTCACAGGGCATTAATGAAAAACTGTTTTTT. This sequence encodes CASSYSQGINEKLFF.

There are a few counts of this clone. This rearrangement joins TRBV27 to TRBJ1-6; D remains ambiguous. The CDR3 spans 13 residues. Germline-derived CDR1 and CDR2 are MNHEY and SMNVEV (reference sequence). Trimming cost V 4 bases and J 8 bases, with 9 bases left between them. This CDR3 is CASSSPGYSPLHF. CDR3 in DNA: TGTGCCAGCAGTTCCCCGGGGTATTCACCCCTCCACTTT.

This clone appeared a single time. The V and J genes are TRBV2 and TRBJ2-5; TRBD1 might be the D (6 bases). V lost 4 bases and J lost 5, with 14 bases in between. The germline V gene encodes CDR1 SNHLY and CDR2 FYNNEI. This CDR3 contains 14 residues. DNA of the CDR3: TGTGCCAGCAGTGGCATGGGGGCATCGGAGACCCAGTACTTC. It yields the protein CASSGMGASETQYF.